This T cell receptor (beta chain) appears in the sequencing data of a study of OX40 agonist ivuxolimab in advanced cancers. Study results and limitations: At doses 0.1 to 3.0 mg/kg, CD4+ and CD8+ clones expanded.

Points on this clone: Its target is not known.

Peripheral blood came from all dose cohorts at three timepoints. TCRdb keeps only in-frame clones here, not all; method: immunoSEQ multiplex PCR. The data contain 50,000 to 70,000 clones, about nine tenths of them singletons. Material: CD4+ or CD8+ T cells sorted from blood, obtained in a trial of the OX40 agonist ivuxolimab. The sequence came from an adult with an advanced solid tumor such as melanoma, head and neck, liver or kidney cancer.

The CDR3 region is CAIVSEGRYEQYF. The CDR3 nucleotides are TGTGCCATCGTGTCAGAAGGTCGATACGAGCAGTACTTC. V usage is TRBV10-3 and J usage is TRBJ2-7; D remains ambiguous. Trimming shortened V by 8 bases and J by 4 bases, and 15 bases separated the two germline ends. From germline, CDR1 is ENHRY and CDR2 SYGVKD. CDR3 length: 13 residues.